Sequencing of this T cell receptor beta chain was carried out in a study of blood T cell repertoires in COVID-19. Overall study: Acute-phase and convalescent COVID-19 samples originated in the United States, Italy and Spain.

The table came from immunoSEQ multiplex PCR; TCRdb's copy has only in-frame clones and leaves some out. The sample has 210,000 or so clones; 75% to 90% are singletons. There are 14 residues in the CDR3. Germline V gene lookup returns CDR1 KGHDR and CDR2 SFDVKD. V lost 5 bases, J lost 1 base, and 11 bases lay in between. The specimen was peripheral blood. The chain recombines TRBV24-1 with TRBJ2-7; tentative D call: TRBD2 (5 bases). The clonotype comes from a human donor in a cohort sampled during active COVID-19. CDR3 loop: CATSARGLSYEQYF. Here the CDR3 DNA reads TGTGCCACCAGTGCAAGAGGACTTTCCTACGAGCAGTACTTC.